A selection of T cell receptor beta chains follows, all from one sample in a study of T-cell reconstitution after alpha-beta-depleted transplantation in children. TCRdb ran MiXCR on the PCR reads and lists one entry per CDR3 protein. This table holds some 220,000 distinct CDR3 sequences, about a tenth found once. Source: PBMCs, taken before TCRalphabeta/CD19-depleted stem cell transplant. The source of these receptors is a child under two years old with acute myeloid leukemia, due to receive a stem cell transplant. Each CDR3 is given without its conserved first and last residue.

v_gene	j_gene	CDR3aa
TRBV5-1	TRBJ1-5	ASSPVPGGDQPQH
TRBV20-1	TRBJ1-5	SASDLVGGGQPQH
TRBV5-5	TRBJ2-2	ASSYRSSPTTGELF
TRBV20-1	TRBJ2-7	SAMDQGTIYEQY
TRBV20-1	TRBJ2-3	SAFLAGGPSTDTQY
TRBV5-5	TRBJ1-1	ASSALRQESGTEAF
TRBV7-2	TRBJ1-5	ASSLWKDQPQH
TRBV7-6	TRBJ2-3	ASSPEITDTQY
TRBV19	TRBJ1-3	ASSSPDGSGNTIY
TRBV7-6	TRBJ2-1	ASSLLDRGLDEQF
TRBV12-3/TRBV12-4	TRBJ2-7	ASSPSSYHEQY
TRBV2	TRBJ2-2	ASSEQRNGELF
TRBV20-1	TRBJ2-1	SADIMLAGMLGEQF
TRBV27	TRBJ1-5	ASSSTGRQPQH
TRBV28	TRBJ2-1	ASSLGTRWRGEQF
TRBV7-2	TRBJ1-5	ASSLESGFNQPQH
TRBV30	TRBJ2-5	AWSRGSETQY
TRBV12-3/TRBV12-4	TRBJ1-1	ASSPTGIPEAF
TRBV5-6	TRBJ1-2	ASSLARSGTGGYGYT
TRBV11-2	TRBJ2-5	ASSLRGASGQETQY
TRBV7-9	TRBJ2-5	ASSLAGAGETQY
TRBV10-3	TRBJ2-4	AISENPVGSGVAKNIQY
TRBV24-1	TRBJ2-3	ATSDFAGQSTDTQY
TRBV7-2	TRBJ2-7	ASSLLAGVAYEQY
TRBV5-1	TRBJ2-3	ASSFGGRATDTQY
TRBV12-3/TRBV12-4	TRBJ2-2	ASRDRNQPGELF
TRBV28	TRBJ2-1	ASSLISEQF
TRBV5-1	TRBJ1-1	ASSSGQGNLGTEAF
TRBV29-1	TRBJ1-2	SVLGVGPGYT
TRBV7-2	TRBJ2-5	ASSHRTFQETQY
TRBV20-1	TRBJ2-1	SAKPVNEQF
TRBV20-1	TRBJ2-1	SARSRNGDEQF
TRBV5-1	TRBJ1-1	ASSLVGPTEAF
TRBV7-8	TRBJ2-5	ASSLPAGGETQY